This record looks at one TCR beta chain sequence and its context. Its target is not known. The data are from a study of T cell responses to AZD1222 COVID-19 vaccine. Study-wide results and limits: CD4 TCRs associated with vaccination spanned spike, dominating at 160-218 and 743-854.

Sequenced by immunoSEQ multiplex PCR; TCRdb stores in-frame clones only, minus some. The data show roughly 180,000 clones, 88% seen once. This CDR3 contains 12 residues. Trimming left V 3 bases short and J 0 bases short, with 2 bases between. Germline CDR1 and CDR2: MNHEY and SMNVEV (reference sequence). Sequences were derived from peripheral blood, sampled on day 0 of AZD1222 vaccination. This receptor was identified in an adult in good health. The V gene is TRBV27, the J gene TRBJ1-1, with unresolved D. In nucleotides, the CDR3 is TGTGCCAGCAGTTTTTTGAACACTGAAGCTTTCTTT. Translation: CASSFLNTEAFF.